The clone carrying this T cell receptor (beta chain) was counted ten times or more. The ends lost 5 bases at V and 5 bases at J; junction bases unmatched: 4. The CDR3 length is 14 residues. The sample comes from a study of patients and donors after allogeneic stem cell transplantation. One entry per CDR3 protein, called by TCRdb with MiXCR from the RT-PCR reads. The data show about 400,000 distinct CDR3 sequences, around 15% seen once. The rearrangement links TRBV12-3 or TRBV12-4 to TRBJ2-5; 11 bases fit TRBD2. The receptor's source is a human donor who was either an allogeneic HSCT recipient or a stem cell or donor lymphocyte infusion donor (not recorded which). It is not recorded whose cells these are; they may come from a transplant donor. The specimen was blood, either unsorted or a sorted T cell fraction (not recorded which). The CDR3 is CASSTGTSGETQYF. The CDR3 DNA reads as TGTGCCAGCAGTACCGGGACTAGCGGTGAGACCCAGTACTTC.